This T cell receptor beta chain was identified during a study of technical replicates of blood from a few donors. The V gene's germline CDR1 is KGHSH and CDR2 LQKENI. This CDR3 comprises 17 residues. Deletions cut 3 bases from V and 4 bases from J, with 19 bases between. Method: immunoSEQ multiplex PCR; TCRdb's copy keeps in-frame clones and lacks some. This repertoire shows around 97,000 clones, over 85% found once; its top ten account for around 0.31%. Material for sequencing was T cells isolated from PBMCs. This clonotype originated in a human donor in good health. This chain links TRBV18 with TRBJ1-5; D not resolved. CDR3 sequence: CASSPGSWYEGNQPQHF. The CDR3 DNA reads TGTGCCAGCTCACCGGGGAGCTGGTATGAAGGTAATCAGCCCCAGCATTTT.